A selection of T cell receptor beta chains follows, all from one sample in a study of identical twins. TCRdb fed the 5' RACE reads into MiXCR, producing one record per CDR3 protein. The table shows roughly 690,000 distinct CDR3 sequences, with 6.1% occurring only once. Sequencing input: naive T cells sorted from blood. The receptors stem from a man younger than 35 in good health. Both conserved end residues are part of each CDR3. The size entry is marked missing in some rows and otherwise reads once, few, many or a size class.

clone_size j_call v_call cdr3_aa
few TRBJ2-5 TRBV5-1 CASSVQGMETQYF
many TRBJ1-2 TRBV7-2 CASSLGSLANYGYTF
many TRBJ2-1 TRBV3-1 CASSQVGLPSYNEQFF
few TRBJ2-3 TRBV7-2 CASSYYSPTGTSGRWSTDTQYF
many TRBJ2-7 TRBV4-3 CASSHGLGPSYEQYF
many TRBJ1-6 TRBV6-2/TRBV6-3 CASSRTGGASYNSPLHF
many TRBJ2-1 TRBV5-1 CASSASTGEQFF
. TRBJ1-1 TRBV20-1 CSARVRRAVGNTEAFF
. TRBJ2-1 TRBV14 CASSQGPVQEQFF
many TRBJ1-5 TRBV19 CASSISRSGLLNQPQHF
many TRBJ2-1 TRBV7-9 CASSFASSGVHEQFF